A single sample gave rise to the 14 T cell receptor beta chains below, sequenced in a study of blood T cell repertoires in COVID-19. Generated by immunoSEQ multiplex PCR, the TCRdb table keeps only in-frame clones and is missing some. The sample includes roughly 150,000 clones, around 87% seen only once; the top ten take less than 3%. Sequencing was performed on peripheral blood. Receptors were obtained from a woman of 80 years or more with COVID-19, enrolled during active disease.

This chain links TRBV5-1 with TRBJ2-2, with 7 bases matching TRBD1. The CDR3 has 19 residues. Germline V gives CDR1 SGHRS, CDR2 YFSETQ. V dropped 1 base and J dropped 2; count of bases not matched to a gene: 14. The CDR3 DNA sequence: TGCGCCAGCAGCTTGTTATCCTTCTCCGGGACAGCCAACACCGGGGAGCTGTTTTTT. This translates into CASSLLSFSGTANTGELFF.

The V gene is TRBV7-8, the J gene TRBJ1-1; no clear D. Trimming took 5 bases from V and 4 from J, leaving 11 bases between them. This CDR3 is 13 amino acids long. The germline CDR1 and CDR2 sequences are SGHVS and FQNEAQ. CDR3 DNA: TGTGCCAGCAGCGTAATCCGAGGCACTGAAGCTTTCTTT. Its protein product is CASSVIRGTEAFF.

A single count supports this clone. The chain couples TRBV13 to TRBJ2-7; 9 bases map to TRBD2. CDR1 and CDR2 (germline): PRHDT, FYEKMQ (reference sequence). The CDR3 totals 15 residues. Trimming removed 0 bases from V and 9 bases from J; junction bases left unmatched: 9. The CDR3 here is CASSLGLAGSEGQYF. The CDR3 DNA follows: TGTGCCAGCAGCTTAGGACTAGCGGGTTCCGAAGGGCAGTACTTC.

This clone was detected only once. J is TRBJ1-1 and V is TRBV19; a possible D gene is TRBD1 (6 bases). This CDR3 comprises 14 residues. Looked up from germline, CDR1 is LNHDA and CDR2 is SQIVND (reference sequence). V dropped 6 bases and J dropped 4 bases, with 15 bases sitting between them. The CDR3: CASSLEQGRTEAFF. As DNA, the CDR3 is TGTGCCAGTAGCCTGGAACAGGGTCGCACTGAAGCTTTCTTT.

This clone has just a few counts. The J gene is TRBJ2-3, the V gene TRBV5-1, with 7 nucleotides matching TRBD1. The V gene end was trimmed by 5 bases and the J gene end by 4 bases; junction bases not matched to a gene: 7. CDR1 is SGHRS, CDR2 YFSETQ, per germline. The CDR3 runs 14 residues. CDR3 in DNA: TGCGCCAGCAGTTTTAGACAGGGTTCAGATACGCAGTATTTT. Its protein product is CASSFRQGSDTQYF. Filled out from reference TRBV5-1 and TRBJ2-3, the complete variable domain reads KAGVTQTPRYLIKTRGQQVTLSCSPISGHRSVSWYQQTPGQGLQFLFEYFSETQRNKGNFPGRFSGRQFSNSRSEMNVSTLELGDSALYLCASSFRQGSDTQYFGPGTRLTVL.

The chain joins TRBV2 to TRBJ1-5; 8 positions agree with TRBD1. V was clipped by 2 bases and J by 3 bases; unmatched bases: 3. Germline V gene lookup returns CDR1 SNHLY and CDR2 FYNNEI. The CDR3 loop spans 15 amino acids. The CDR3 bases are TGTGCCAGCAGTGAATACAGGGGGTTCAATCAGCCCCAGCATTTT. Residues: CASSEYRGFNQPQHF.

The gene calls are TRBV10-3 and TRBJ1-1; 7 bases line up with TRBD1. The CDR3 spans 15 residues. Germline V gene lookup returns CDR1 ENHRY and CDR2 SYGVKD. The V and J ends lost 6 bases and 0 bases, in that order; junction bases with no gene match: 7. This CDR3 reads CAIRGTEGLNTEAFF. CDR3 sequence (DNA): TGTGCCATCAGGGGGACAGAAGGATTGAACACTGAAGCTTTCTTT.

The J gene is TRBJ2-2, the V gene TRBV5-6; 9 positions match TRBD1. This CDR3 spans 17 amino acids. Germline V gene data show CDR1 as SGHDT and CDR2 as YYEEEE. The V and J ends lost 2 bases and 1 base, in that order; junction bases with no gene match: 6. CDR3 protein: CASSLLTGGWNTGELFF. In DNA form, the CDR3 reads TGTGCCAGCAGCTTATTAACAGGGGGCTGGAACACCGGGGAGCTGTTTTTT.

The chain has TRBV3-1 (or the pseudogene TRBV3-2) and TRBJ2-3; D may be TRBD2 (6 bases). The CDR3 contains 15 residues. Trimming stripped 4 bases from V and 2 bases from J, with 13 bases between. Germline CDR1 and CDR2: LGHDT and YNNKEL (reference sequence). The CDR3 loop reads CASSRTEGYTDTQYF. The CDR3 coding sequence is TGTGCCAGCAGCCGTACGGAGGGTTACACAGATACGCAGTATTTT.

The chain has TRBV3-1 (or the pseudogene TRBV3-2) and TRBJ2-1; D perhaps matches TRBD2 (6 bases). The CDR3 covers 15 residues. Per the germline V gene, CDR1 is LGHDT and CDR2 is YNNKEL (reference sequence). Trimming shortened V by 0 bases and J by 3 bases, and 9 bases separated the two germline ends. The CDR3 loop is CASSQDATSYNEQFF. In nucleotides, the CDR3 is TGTGCCAGCAGCCAAGATGCGACTAGCTACAATGAGCAGTTCTTC.

This chain uses TRBV28 with TRBJ2-1; TRBD2 aligns across 7 bases. Losses at the gene ends were 4 bases for V and 0 bases for J; bases not matched to a gene: 12. This CDR3 region has 18 residues. Germline CDR1 MDHEN, CDR2 SYDVKM. In DNA, the CDR3 is TGTGCCAGCAGTTCCCAACGGGGGGTGAAAGTCTCCTACAATGAGCAGTTCTTC. Residues: CASSSQRGVKVSYNEQFF.

The chain has TRBV4-3 and TRBJ2-1, with TRBD2 matching over 11 bases. The CDR3 is 16 amino acids. CDR1 and CDR2 from the germline V gene are LGHNA and YSLEER. Trimming took 0 bases from V and 7 from J; bases not matched to a gene: 5. Here the CDR3 reads CASSQDISGRANEQFF. CDR3 DNA sequence: TGCGCCAGCAGCCAAGATATTAGCGGGAGGGCAAATGAGCAGTTCTTC.

This rearrangement joins TRBV18 to TRBJ1-2; D not resolved. Trimming took 2 bases from V and 8 from J, leaving 21 bases between them. Germline CDR1 reads KGHSH; CDR2 reads LQKENI. The CDR3 is made up of 16 amino acids. The CDR3 sequence is CASSPSNLAAGRGYTF. The CDR3 DNA reads as TGTGCCAGCTCACCAAGTAACCTCGCTGCGGGGAGAGGCTACACCTTC. The complete variable domain, with remaining parts taken from reference TRBV18 and TRBJ1-2, reads NAGVMQNPRHLVRRRGQEARLRCSPMKGHSHVYWYRQLPEEGLKFMVYLQKENIIDESGMPKERFSAEFPKEGPSILRIQQVVRGDSAAYFCASSPSNLAAGRGYTFGSGTRLTVV.

V and J are TRBV15 and TRBJ1-2, with D perhaps matching TRBD1 (6 bases). V lost 5 bases to trimming and J lost 6 bases, with 10 bases between them. Germline assignment: CDR1 LNHNV and CDR2 YYDKDF (reference sequence). The CDR3 is made up of 12 amino acids. The CDR3 DNA reads as TGTGCCACCAGCTTTAGACAGGATGGCTACACCTTC. The encoded protein is CATSFRQDGYTF.